The clone carrying this T cell receptor (beta chain) was counted only a few times. Method: immunoSEQ multiplex PCR; TCRdb's copy keeps in-frame clones and lacks some. Of 61,000 or so clones listed, about 85% were seen once; the top ten hold 3% to 4.5%. The CDR3 loop spans 15 amino acids. CDR1 SGHNT and CDR2 YYREEE come from the germline V gene (reference sequence). The trim removed 3 bases at V and 4 bases at J, leaving 7 bases unmatched. The sample originates from a study of blood T cell repertoires in COVID-19. Whole-study context: The study drew acute and convalescent COVID-19 samples from the United States, Italy and Spain. Nucleic acid was either cDNA or gDNA, and it came from T cells, B-cell-depleted T cells, or PBMCs.

This clonotype was sampled from a woman of 80 years or more with acute or convalescent COVID-19. The material sequenced was peripheral blood. The V gene is TRBV5-4, the J gene TRBJ2-7; 10 bases agree with TRBD2. The CDR3 sequence is CASSSMTSGSYEQYF. The CDR3 bases are TGTGCCAGCAGCTCCATGACTAGCGGGTCTTACGAGCAGTACTTC.